The T cell receptor (beta chain) described here comes from a study of CD8 T cells in Susac syndrome. The study's findings and limits: A relatively small number of individuals underwent TCR sequencing and HLA analysis.

Germline-derived CDR1 and CDR2 are SQVTM and ANQGSEA. Trimming took 3 bases from V and 10 from J, leaving 7 bases between them. This CDR3 contains 10 residues. For this clonotype: Its antigen is unidentified.

RNA in amounts of roughly 0.45 to 1 ug was reverse transcribed with random hexamers. Amplification of the TCR beta CDR3 was carried out by immunoSEQ multiplex PCR, which spanned a total of 54 Vbeta and 13 Jbeta segments. One entry per CDR3 protein results from TCRdb running MiXCR on the immunoSEQ multiplex PCR reads. The sample lists 130,000 to 150,000 distinct CDR3 sequences; approximately 95% were seen once. TCR beta sequencing was performed on blood CD8+ and CD4+ T cells. Through negative isolation, CD4+ and CD8+ T cells were obtained, while TEMRA cells were enriched using FACS. The receptor's source is a human donor in good health. The chain combines TRBV29-1 with TRBJ2-1; the D is unclear. The sequenced sample consisted of CD8+ T cells from PBMCs. The CDR3 coding sequence is TGCAGCGTTGACCTTGGGGAGCAGTTCTTC. Translating it yields CSVDLGEQFF.